This T cell receptor beta chain was identified during a study of draining lymph node invasion in breast cancer (dated by TCRdb to the early 2020s). Regarding the research as a whole: Nodal metastasis was diagnosed by histology and cytokeratin immunohistochemistry and confirmed by EpCAM/CD45 flow cytometry. A separate targeted assay used bulk TCR-beta CDR3 sequencing to compare sorted memory regulatory T cells with memory conventional CD4 T cells across breast cancer tissues. Matched non-invaded and tumor-invaded tumor-draining lymph nodes plus the primary tumor were contributed by each patient, with both Treg and Tconv subsets profiled. The separate targeted TCR sequencing included lymph nodes from five patients, and primary tumors were also sequenced for three of those five patients. General findings and caveats noted by the study authors: The tumor top-100 clone tracking analysis was possible in only a couple of patients. TCRs shared between the Treg and Tconv subsets were viewed as suggestive of, but not proof of, a common clonal origin. Some clones from the top 100 tumor clones were found in both invaded and non-invaded nodes, which suggests recirculation between the tumor and the draining nodes. Across all tissues in the targeted TCR-seq data, Tregs appeared to be more clonally expanded than Tconvs, and both subsets showed lower diversity in tumor than in lymph nodes. Within each tissue, roughly 12-25% of Treg TCRs were also found among Tconvs, a result interpreted as suggesting peripheral Treg induction. Data could not resolve whether Treg conversion occurred in a given organ or whether converted Tregs recirculated between nodes and tumor.

For memory conventional CD4 T cells, the sort was based on CD4+ CD45RA- CD25- cells. Tumor-draining lymph nodes were classified as non-invaded or invaded according to the absence or presence of metastatic tumor cells. Before staining and sorting, T cells were pre-enriched using a Miltenyi Pan T Cell isolation kit. Primary tumors were characterized by immunohistochemistry for estrogen receptor, progesterone receptor, HER2 and Ki-67. Fresh surgical tissue was processed within a few hours after surgery by being cut into small fragments. Tissue fragments were enzymatically digested with Liberase TL plus DNase for roughly 20 minutes and were then filtered through a 40-micrometer strainer. After DAPI live/dead staining, cells were sorted on a BD FACS Aria II at roughly 98-99% purity. Sorted cells were lysed in TCL buffer, and RNA was purified with a Norgen Single Cell RNA purification kit including DNase treatment.

About this clonotype: Its cognate antigen has yet to be identified. The sample holds no much larger clone one base away, and base qualities are not on file.

To prepare the library, bulk RNA-seq was applied. The data were produced on an Illumina HiSeq 2500. Under the source paper's analysis protocol: For the separate targeted TCR-seq dataset, MiXCR version 2.1.5 with default parameters extracted and quantified CDR3 sequences from raw reads. Each TCR-beta clone in the separate targeted TCR-seq dataset was defined by the V gene, J gene and CDR3 sequence taken together. In the separate targeted TCR-seq dataset, clones with fewer than three counts were removed, then only the 90% most strongly expressed clones per sample were retained. In the separate targeted TCR-seq dataset, Treg-Tconv overlap was calculated per tissue as the number of shared clones divided by the total number of Treg clones, multiplied by 100. TCRdb trimmed the raw reads at Q25, called clones with MiXCR and kept productive beta chains. Every entry covers one CDR3 protein and lists the most common genes and DNA from its rows. The V and J calls, along with clone size, are taken from TCRdb and not from the paper's own processing. This sample has about 2,900 distinct CDR3 sequences in its table, and around 80% of those were observed once. About a tenth of the sample lies in the top ten.

The CDR3 numbers 17 residues from cysteine through phenylalanine. CDR3 DNA is the only sequence kept; it has 51 bases, read in frame from the first base. Germline trimming amounts to 1 base on V and 4 bases on J, with 9 as the count of junction bases outside the gene matches. For CDR1 and CDR2, the germline V gene lists LGHNA and YSLEER. The sample comprised sorted memory CD4+ effector T cells from a lymph node. Explained via the paper, the cell subset or site label denotes: CD45RA-negative sorted CD4+ T cells (memory Tconv or effector/memory Treg). The sequence derives from a female donor with luminal breast cancer. The sequence joins TRBV4-3 to TRBJ2-5, and 10 junctional nucleotides match TRBD2. This receptor has the CDR3 CASSQAPQAGGPETQYF. The DNA sequence reads TGCGCCAGCAGCCAAGCGCCACAAGCGGGAGGGCCAGAGACCCAGTACTTC.